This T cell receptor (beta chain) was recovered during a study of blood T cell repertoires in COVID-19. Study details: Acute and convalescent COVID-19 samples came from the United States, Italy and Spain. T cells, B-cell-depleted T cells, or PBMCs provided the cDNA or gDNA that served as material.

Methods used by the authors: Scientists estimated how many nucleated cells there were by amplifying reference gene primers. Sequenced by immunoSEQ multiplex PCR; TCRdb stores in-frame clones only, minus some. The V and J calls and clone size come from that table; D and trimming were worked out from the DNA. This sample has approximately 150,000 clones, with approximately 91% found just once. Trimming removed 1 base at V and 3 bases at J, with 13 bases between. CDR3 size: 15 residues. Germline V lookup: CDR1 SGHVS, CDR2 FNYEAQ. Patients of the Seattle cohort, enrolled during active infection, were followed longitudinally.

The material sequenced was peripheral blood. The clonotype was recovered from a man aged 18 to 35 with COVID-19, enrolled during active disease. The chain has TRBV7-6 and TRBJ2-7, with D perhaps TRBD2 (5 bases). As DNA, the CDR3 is TGTGCCAGCAGCTTAGATCCTGGACGGGACTACGAGCAGTACTTC. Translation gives CASSLDPGRDYEQYF. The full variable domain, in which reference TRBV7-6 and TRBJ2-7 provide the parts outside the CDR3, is GAGVSQSPRYKVTKRGQDVALRCDPISGHVSLYWYRQALGQGPEFLTYFNYEAQQDKSGLPNDRFSAERPEGSISTLTIQRTEQRDSAMYRCASSLDPGRDYEQYFGPGTRLTVT.